Below, 7 T cell receptor beta chains from the same sample are listed, as sequenced in a study of T cells of healthy individuals. Using its own MiXCR run on the 5' RACE reads, TCRdb lists one record per CDR3 protein. The sample shows about 96,000 distinct CDR3 sequences, roughly a sixth of them seen only once. The source is a human donor in good health.

This clonotype appeared many times. The chain is built from TRBV10-3 and TRBJ2-5, with D perhaps assigned TRBD1 or TRBD2 (5 bases each). V was clipped by 7 bases and J by 0 bases, with 9 bases between them. CDR3 length: 13 amino acids. The germline gives CDR1 ENHRY, CDR2 SYGVKD. The CDR3 coding sequence is TGTGCCATCACCAGGGACCACCAAGAGACCCAGTACTTC. Its translation is CAITRDHQETQYF.

This clonotype appeared a single time. The chain combines TRBV7-3 with TRBJ2-2, with no clear D. The CDR3 has 14 residues. In germline, CDR1 is SGHTA, CDR2 FQGTGA. V lost 5 bases, J lost 0 bases, and 7 bases lay in between. The CDR3 spells CASSLGSNTGELFF. CDR3 in DNA: TGTGCCAGCAGCCTAGGTTCGAACACCGGGGAGCTGTTTTTT. The full variable domain, with the rest looked up from reference TRBV7-3 and TRBJ2-2, is GAGVSQTPSNKVTEKGKYVELRCDPISGHTALYWYRQSLGQGPEFLIYFQGTGAADDSGLPNDRFFAVRPEGSVSTLKIQRTERGDSAVYLCASSLGSNTGELFFGEGSRLTVL.

A few counts support this clonotype. V gene TRBV6-2 or TRBV6-3 combines with J gene TRBJ1-2, with D uncertain. The germline V gene encodes CDR1 MNHEY and CDR2 SVGEGT. The CDR3 runs 19 residues. Trimming shortened V by 0 bases and J by 5 bases, and 25 bases separated the two germline ends. The CDR3 sequence: CASSYSGQPGPSSLYGYTF. CDR3 coding DNA: TGTGCCAGCAGTTACTCTGGGCAGCCCGGGCCATCTTCATTATATGGCTACACCTTC.

This sequence joins TRBV6-2 or TRBV6-3 and TRBJ2-5, with TRBD2 matching over 8 bases. The CDR3 is 14 amino acids. Germline CDR1 and CDR2: MNHEY and SVGEGT. With V trimmed by 8 bases and J by 1 base, 6 bases remained unmatched. CDR3 protein: CASALADPQETQYF. The CDR3 DNA is TGTGCCAGCGCACTAGCGGACCCCCAAGAGACCCAGTACTTC.

Many counts were recorded for this clonotype. The chain links TRBV6-4 to TRBJ2-2, with 8 nucleotides matching TRBD1. Losses at the gene ends were 0 bases for V and 4 bases for J; bases not matched to a gene: 7. CDR1 is MRHNA and CDR2 is SNTAGT in the germline V gene. The CDR3 runs to 17 residues. This CDR3 is CASSDSRTGSSTGELFF. The CDR3 DNA reads as TGTGCCAGCAGTGACTCCCGGACAGGGAGTAGCACCGGGGAGCTGTTTTTT.

The rearrangement joins TRBV6-2 or TRBV6-3 to TRBJ1-5, with D possibly TRBD1 on 6 matching bases. CDR1 and CDR2 (germline): MNHEY, SVGEGT. V was pared by 6 bases and J by 5 bases, with 17 bases between. The CDR3 is made up of 15 amino acids. The CDR3: CASSRPPGAHQPQHF. The CDR3 DNA reads TGTGCCAGCAGCCGACCGCCAGGGGCTCATCAGCCCCAGCATTTT.

This clonotype was counted ten times or more. J is TRBJ1-1 and V is TRBV6-2 or TRBV6-3; unclear D gene. The CDR3 covers 15 residues. Looked up from germline, CDR1 is MNHEY and CDR2 is SVGEGT. Deletions cut 7 bases from V and 0 bases from J, with 15 bases between. The CDR3 loop is CASTPHSTLNTEAFF. The CDR3 DNA follows: TGTGCCAGCACCCCCCACTCAACTTTGAACACTGAAGCTTTCTTT.